Included here is one T cell receptor (beta chain) sequence, with context. The antigen is undetermined. This entry comes from a study of cytomegalovirus exposure and HLA in healthy donors. Whole-study results and caveats: TCR beta sequences reportedly predicted most subjects' HLA-A and HLA-B alleles accurately. Among the sequence variants, a highly shared cluster was likely an artifact of sequencing.

13 Jbeta primers and 60 Vbeta primers were used for the PCR. In the original workflow: An analysis performed later counted 60 million to 90 million unique TCR beta chains (approximately 12 million of them shared). Sequencing was performed with immunoSEQ multiplex PCR; in TCRdb, only in-frame clones are kept and a portion is missing. V and J calls and clone size are given by that table; D and trimming were obtained from the DNA. The data show roughly 190,000 clones, 70% to 80% seen once. This clonotype was sampled from a woman aged 25 to 39 in good health and CMV-seropositive. Sequenced: PBMCs.

CDR3 sequence: CATSRDSTRNTEAFF. The CDR3 DNA reads TGTGCCACCAGCAGAGATTCTACGAGGAACACTGAAGCTTTCTTT. This chain uses TRBV15 with TRBJ1-1; D gene ambiguous. CDR3 size: 15 residues. V gave up 0 bases and J gave up 1 base, with 9 bases separating them. The germline V gene encodes CDR1 LNHNV and CDR2 YYDKDF (reference sequence). The variable domain in full, completed from reference TRBV15 and TRBJ1-1, reads DAMVIQNPRYQVTQFGKPVTLSCSQTLNHNVMYWYQQKSSQAPKLLFHYYDKDFNNEADTPDNFQSRRPNTSFCFLDIRSPGLGDTAMYLCATSRDSTRNTEAFFGQGTRLTVV.